This entry concerns a single T cell receptor (beta chain). Its specificity is not known. Assay: immunoSEQ multiplex PCR; the TCRdb copy retains only in-frame clones and omits some. The sample holds around 44,000 clones, approximately 86% seen once. This entry belongs to a study of T cell responses to AZD1222 COVID-19 vaccine. The study, taken as a whole, reports: Targeting of unmutated variant regions was reportedly seen in nearly half of spike-specific TCRs. Repertoire sampling was restricted to post-peak T cell response timepoints. White British ancestry dominated among donors, who included more females, and clonal diversity was possibly underestimated.

Germline assignment: CDR1 LGHDT and CDR2 YNNKEL (reference sequence). The V and J ends lost 5 bases and 4 bases, in that order; junction bases with no gene match: 14. The CDR3 sequence is 17 residues long. The sequence came from an adult who received the AZD1222 COVID-19 vaccine. The chain carries TRBV3-1 (or the pseudogene TRBV3-2) and TRBJ2-7; TRBD2 aligns across 10 bases. Sequencing was performed on peripheral blood, taken 28 days after the second AZD1222 dose. The CDR3 sequence is CASSSPTLSSGSYEQYF. In DNA, the CDR3 is TGTGCCAGCAGCTCTCCTACCCTTTCTAGCGGGAGTTACGAGCAGTACTTC.